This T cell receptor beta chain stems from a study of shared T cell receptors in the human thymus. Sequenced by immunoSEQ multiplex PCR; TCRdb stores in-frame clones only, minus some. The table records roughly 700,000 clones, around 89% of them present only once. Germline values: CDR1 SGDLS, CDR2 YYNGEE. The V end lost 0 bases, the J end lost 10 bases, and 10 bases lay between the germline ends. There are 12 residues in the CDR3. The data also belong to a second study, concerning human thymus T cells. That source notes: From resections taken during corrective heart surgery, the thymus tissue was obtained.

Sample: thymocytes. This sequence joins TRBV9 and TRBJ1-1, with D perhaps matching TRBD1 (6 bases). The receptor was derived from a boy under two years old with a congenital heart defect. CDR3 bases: TGTGCCAGCAGCGTAGGTAGGGGGGGAGCTTTCTTT. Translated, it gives CASSVGRGGAFF.